These 2 T cell receptor beta chains originate from one sample sequenced in a study of T cell responses to AZD1222 COVID-19 vaccine. Produced via immunoSEQ multiplex PCR; TCRdb's table is partial and in-frame only. The sample contains some 200,000 clones, approximately 93% of which appear only once. Sequencing was performed on peripheral blood, taken 28 days after the second AZD1222 dose. All receptors come from an adult who received the AZD1222 COVID-19 vaccine.

V usage is TRBV29-1 and J usage is TRBJ1-5; the match to TRBD1 covers 7 bases. The CDR3 runs to 13 residues. Germline CDR1 and CDR2: SQVTM and ANQGSEA. V was pared by 5 bases and J by 4 bases, with 5 bases of the junction left unmatched. In DNA form, the CDR3 reads TGCAGCGTTAGACAGGGTCTAAATCAGCCCCAGCATTTT. Translation: CSVRQGLNQPQHF.

There are a few counts of this clone. The chain recombines TRBV14 with TRBJ1-1; maybe TRBD1 (5 bases). Germline CDR1 is SGHDN and CDR2 is FVKESK. V lost 1 base and J 10 bases, leaving 13 bases between the germline ends. The CDR3 sequence is 13 residues long. The CDR3 DNA is TGTGCCAGCAGCCAAGCGGGGCGGGGACGAGCTTTCTTT. As protein: CASSQAGRGRAFF.